This T cell receptor (beta chain) was captured by sequencing in a study of blood T cell repertoires in COVID-19 (dated by TCRdb to between 2020 and 2021). At the level of the whole study: The collaborator samples originated in the United States, Italy and Spain and spanned the acute and convalescent phases of COVID-19. A de-identified subject ID, COVID-19 status, age in years and sex were almost always included in the sample metadata. Where HLA class I and class II types were available, the types were taken from metadata supplied by the sample provider, not from assay-based typing. The repertoires were made available in a free public database intended to serve as a resource for research on the immune response to SARS-CoV-2. The prospective study material was composed of cDNA or gDNA derived from T cells, B-cell-depleted T cells, or PBMCs. Deeply sampled blood TCRbeta repertoires from subjects exposed to, actively infected with, or recovered from COVID-19 were included in the dataset. Samples came from the ongoing ImmuneRACE study (first 160 participants) plus 1,254 subjects from 6 global collaborators. The investigation overall reported the following: The amount of clinical and demographic metadata varied by source and participant and was provided uncurated.

V gives up 8 bases and J gives up 6 bases, and the segment between their germline ends measures 14 bases. The CDR3 spans 13 residues, from the cysteine through the phenylalanine. Only the CDR3 portion is preserved as DNA: 39 bases, with reading frame beginning at the first base. CDR1 KGHDR and CDR2 SFDVKD are derived from the germline V gene. To note about this clone: The specificity of this receptor is unknown. No qualities accompany the bases; no much larger clone lies one base away.

Enrolling through a virtual design, the prospective study's participants ranged in age from roughly 18 to 95 years and lived across approximately 25 United States geographic areas. In the prospective study, participants were assigned to cohorts based on the clinical history participants reported in a screening survey and a study questionnaire. Recovered participants in ImmuneRACE Cohort 3 were defined by two consecutive negative NP/OP PCR tests, clearance by a healthcare professional, or resolution of symptoms. In the prospective study, mobile phlebotomists collected whole blood, serum and a nasopharyngeal or oropharyngeal swab from each participant. Over a roughly two-month period, participants in the prospective study had the option of providing additional blood draws and questionnaires. Blood samples from the prospective study were shipped frozen or at room temperature prior to DNA extraction.

The immunoSEQ Assay, a bias-controlled multiplex PCR, was used to amplify TCRbeta CDR3 regions from genomic DNA. On the authors' methods: The number of nucleated cells in each sample was estimated from the amplification of reference gene primers within the assay. Sequence reads were collapsed and filtered to measure the absolute abundance of every unique TCRbeta CDR3 rearrangement. Productive Simpson clonality was computed per sample as the square root of Simpson's diversity index over productive rearrangements. TCRdb mirrors the immuneACCESS table, restricted to in-frame sequences. Some clones are absent from its copies; in checked studies, under half trace to an unresolved V gene, and the reason for the others is unknown. V and J calls and clone size are copied from that table; D and trimming were computed from the DNA. The sample table holds roughly 400,000 clones, of which 80% to 90% were seen once. The ten largest account for roughly 1.1% of the sample.

The TCR originated in a man in his thirties or forties who had recovered from COVID-19. The sample was PBMCs or T cells enriched from blood (not recorded which). In this chain, TRBV24-1 is recombined with TRBJ2-3; the D gene is perhaps TRBD2, from 6 matching bases. The CDR3 has the sequence CATTGVGSDTQYF. The nucleotide sequence is TGTGCCACCACGGGGGTTGGGTCGGATACGCAGTATTTT.